This TCR beta chain emerged from a study of PD-L1 blockade in urothelial cancer. At the level of the study: Patients previously received 0 to 3 chemotherapy regimens. Samples came from 3 weeks, at the second dose, and 6 weeks into treatment. Counts from blood samples showed a median of 141,255 T cells.

Using immunoSEQ multiplex PCR, the repertoire was profiled, and TCRdb retains in-frame clones only, with some absent. The sample includes over 65,000 clones, 90% of them seen just once. The time point: pretreatment peripheral blood. Patient disease was locally advanced or metastatic urothelial carcinoma. This CDR3 is built from 14 residues. Deletions cut 4 bases from V and 5 bases from J, with 12 bases between. Germline V CDR1 and CDR2: SGDLS, YYNGEE. The chain couples TRBV9 to TRBJ2-2, with a tentative D call TRBD2 (6 bases). Specimen: PBMCs, collected around atezolizumab (anti-PD-L1) treatment. The sequence derives from a man between 65 and 85 years old with urothelial cancer. In DNA, the CDR3 is TGTGCCAGCAGCCCCCCGGGACTGACCGGGGAGCTGTTTTTT. It encodes CASSPPGLTGELFF.